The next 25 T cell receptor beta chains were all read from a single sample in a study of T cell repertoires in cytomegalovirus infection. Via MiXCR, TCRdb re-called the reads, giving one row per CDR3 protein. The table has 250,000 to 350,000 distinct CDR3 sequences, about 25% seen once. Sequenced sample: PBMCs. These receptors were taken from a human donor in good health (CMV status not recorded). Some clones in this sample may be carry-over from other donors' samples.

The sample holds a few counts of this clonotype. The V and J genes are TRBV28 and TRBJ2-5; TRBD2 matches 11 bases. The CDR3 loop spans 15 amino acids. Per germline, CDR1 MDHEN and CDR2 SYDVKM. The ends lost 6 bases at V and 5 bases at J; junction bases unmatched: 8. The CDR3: CASSSLTSGVETQYF. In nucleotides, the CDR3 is TGTGCCAGCAGCTCCCTGACTAGCGGGGTTGAGACCCAGTACTTC.

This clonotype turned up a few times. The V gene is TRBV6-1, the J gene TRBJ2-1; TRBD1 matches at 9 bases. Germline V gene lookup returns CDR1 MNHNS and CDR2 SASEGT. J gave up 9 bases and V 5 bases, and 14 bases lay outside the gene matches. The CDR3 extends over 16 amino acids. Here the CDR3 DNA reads TGTGCCAGCAGTTATCTAGGGGGACAGGGTTTCGGTGAGCAGTTCTTC. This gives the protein CASSYLGGQGFGEQFF.

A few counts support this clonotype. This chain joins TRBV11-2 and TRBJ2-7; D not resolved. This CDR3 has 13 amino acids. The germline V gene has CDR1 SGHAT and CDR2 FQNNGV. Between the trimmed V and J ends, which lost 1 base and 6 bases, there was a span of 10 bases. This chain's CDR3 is CASSLAGVPEQYF. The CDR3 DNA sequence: TGTGCCAGCAGCTTAGCTGGGGTCCCCGAGCAGTACTTC.

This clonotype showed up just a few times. In nucleotides, the CDR3 is TGCAGTGTTCTCATTGAGGCCTACAATGAGCAGTTCTTC. Protein sequence: CSVLIEAYNEQFF. J is TRBJ2-1 and V is TRBV20-1; D gene uncertain. The CDR3 spans 13 residues. Germline V gives CDR1 DFQATT, CDR2 SNEGSKA (reference sequence). Trimming shortened V by 7 bases and J by 2 bases, and 12 bases separated the two germline ends.

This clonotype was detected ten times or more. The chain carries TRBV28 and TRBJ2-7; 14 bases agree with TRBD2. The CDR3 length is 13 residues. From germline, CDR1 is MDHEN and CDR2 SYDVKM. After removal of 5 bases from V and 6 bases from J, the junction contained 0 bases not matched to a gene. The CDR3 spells CASSGTSGSEQYF. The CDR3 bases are TGTGCCAGCAGTGGGACTAGCGGGAGCGAGCAGTACTTC. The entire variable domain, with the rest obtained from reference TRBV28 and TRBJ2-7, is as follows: DVKVTQSSRYLVKRTGEKVFLECVQDMDHENMFWYRQDPGLGLRLIYFSYDVKMKEKGDIPEGYSVSREKKERFSLILESASTNQTSMYLCASSGTSGSEQYFGPGTRLTVT.

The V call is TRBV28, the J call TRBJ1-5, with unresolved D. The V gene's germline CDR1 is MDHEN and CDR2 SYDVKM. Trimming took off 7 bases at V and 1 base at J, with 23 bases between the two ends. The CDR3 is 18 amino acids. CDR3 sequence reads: CASNERARGRRSNQPQHF. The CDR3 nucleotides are TGTGCCAGCAACGAAAGGGCCAGAGGTCGGAGGAGCAATCAGCCCCAGCATTTT.

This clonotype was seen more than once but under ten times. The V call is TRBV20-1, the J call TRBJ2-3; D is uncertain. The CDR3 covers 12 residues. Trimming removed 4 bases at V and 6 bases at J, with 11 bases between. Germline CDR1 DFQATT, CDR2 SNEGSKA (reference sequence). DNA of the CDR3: TGCAGTGCTATCAAGGCCCCCGATACGCAGTATTTT. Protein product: CSAIKAPDTQYF.

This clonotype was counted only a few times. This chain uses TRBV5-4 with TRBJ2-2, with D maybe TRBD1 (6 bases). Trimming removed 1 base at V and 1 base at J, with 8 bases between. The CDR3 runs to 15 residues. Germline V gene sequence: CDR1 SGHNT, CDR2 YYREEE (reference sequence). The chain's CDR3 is CASSLHRVNTGELFF. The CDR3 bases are TGTGCCAGCAGCTTGCACAGGGTGAACACCGGGGAGCTGTTTTTT.

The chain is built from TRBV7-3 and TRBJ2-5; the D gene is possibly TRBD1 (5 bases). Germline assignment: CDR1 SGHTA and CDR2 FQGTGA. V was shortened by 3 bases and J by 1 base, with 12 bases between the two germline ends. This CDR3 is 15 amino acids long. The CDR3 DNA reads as TGTGCCAGCAGCTTGGGGCTACCGGCCCAAGAGACCCAGTACTTC. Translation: CASSLGLPAQETQYF. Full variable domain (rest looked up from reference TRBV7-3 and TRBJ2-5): GAGVSQTPSNKVTEKGKYVELRCDPISGHTALYWYRQSLGQGPEFLIYFQGTGAADDSGLPNDRFFAVRPEGSVSTLKIQRTERGDSAVYLCASSLGLPAQETQYFGPGTRLLVL.

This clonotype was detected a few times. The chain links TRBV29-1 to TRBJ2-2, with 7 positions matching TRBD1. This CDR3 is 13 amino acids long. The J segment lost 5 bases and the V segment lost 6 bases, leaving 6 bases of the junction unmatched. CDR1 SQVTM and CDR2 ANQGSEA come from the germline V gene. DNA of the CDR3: TGCAGCGTCGGGACAGCCGGGACCGGGGAGCTGTTTTTT. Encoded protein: CSVGTAGTGELFF.

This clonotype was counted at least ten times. CDR3 region: CSVSGQGGNEQYF. CDR3 nucleotides: TGCAGCGTTTCTGGACAGGGCGGCAACGAGCAGTACTTC. The chain employs TRBV29-1 and TRBJ2-7; 8 bases match TRBD1. After removal of 5 bases from V and 5 bases from J, the junction contained 8 bases not matched to a gene. Germline-derived CDR1 and CDR2 are SQVTM and ANQGSEA. CDR3 size: 13 residues.

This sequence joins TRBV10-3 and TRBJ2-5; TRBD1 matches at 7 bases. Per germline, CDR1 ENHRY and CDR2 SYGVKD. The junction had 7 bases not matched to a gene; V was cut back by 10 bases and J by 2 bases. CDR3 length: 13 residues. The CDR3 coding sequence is TGTGCCACTCGACAGGGATCACAAGAGACCCAGTACTTC. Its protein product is CATRQGSQETQYF.

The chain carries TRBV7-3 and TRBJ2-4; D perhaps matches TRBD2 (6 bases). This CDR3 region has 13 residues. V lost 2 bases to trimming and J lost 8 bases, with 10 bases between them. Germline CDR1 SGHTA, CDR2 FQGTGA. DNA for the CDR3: TGTGCCAGCAGCTTACAGGGCGGGGACATTCAGTACTTC. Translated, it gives CASSLQGGDIQYF.

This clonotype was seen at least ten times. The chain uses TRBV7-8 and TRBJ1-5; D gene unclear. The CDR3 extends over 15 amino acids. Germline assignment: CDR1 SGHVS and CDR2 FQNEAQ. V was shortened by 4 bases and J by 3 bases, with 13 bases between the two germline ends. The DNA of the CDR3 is TGTGCCAGCAGCTCGGCCGCACAGAACAATCAGCCCCAGCATTTT. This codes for CASSSAAQNNQPQHF. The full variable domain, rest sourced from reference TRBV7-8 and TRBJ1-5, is GAGVSQSPRYKVAKRGQDVALRCDPISGHVSLFWYQQALGQGPEFLTYFQNEAQLDKSGLPSDRFFAERPEGSVSTLKIQRTQQEDSAVYLCASSSAAQNNQPQHFGDGTRLSIL.

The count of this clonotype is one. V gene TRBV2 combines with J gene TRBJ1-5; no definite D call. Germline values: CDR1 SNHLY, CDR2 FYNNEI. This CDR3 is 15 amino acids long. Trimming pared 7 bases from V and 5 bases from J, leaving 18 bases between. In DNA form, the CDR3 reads TGTGCCAGCACTCCCCGTCCGGGGAGGGATCAGCCCCAGCATTTT. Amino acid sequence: CASTPRPGRDQPQHF.

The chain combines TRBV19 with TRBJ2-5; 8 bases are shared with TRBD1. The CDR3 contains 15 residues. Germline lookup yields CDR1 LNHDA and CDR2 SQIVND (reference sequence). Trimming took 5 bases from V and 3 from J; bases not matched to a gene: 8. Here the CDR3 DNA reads TGTGCCAGTAGTCGAATACAGGGGGACGAAGAGACCCAGTACTTC. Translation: CASSRIQGDEETQYF.

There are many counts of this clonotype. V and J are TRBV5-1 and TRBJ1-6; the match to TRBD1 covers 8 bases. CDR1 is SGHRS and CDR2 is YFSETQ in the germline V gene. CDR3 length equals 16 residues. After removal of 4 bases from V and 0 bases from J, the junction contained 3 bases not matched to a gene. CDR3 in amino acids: CASSRTGSSYNSPLHF. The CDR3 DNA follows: TGCGCCAGCAGCCGGACAGGGAGCTCCTATAATTCACCCCTCCACTTT.

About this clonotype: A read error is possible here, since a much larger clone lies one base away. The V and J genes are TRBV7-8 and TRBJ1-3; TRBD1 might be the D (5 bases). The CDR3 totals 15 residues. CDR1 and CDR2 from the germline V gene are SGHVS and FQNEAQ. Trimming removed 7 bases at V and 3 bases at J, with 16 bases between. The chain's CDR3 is CASNARRENGNTIYF. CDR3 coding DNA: TGTGCCAGCAACGCCCGCAGGGAGAATGGAAACACCATATATTTT. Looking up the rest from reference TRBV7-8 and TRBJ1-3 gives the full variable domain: GAGVSQSPRYKVAKRGQDVALRCDPISGHVSLFWYQQALGQGPEFLTYFQNEAQLDKSGLPSDRFFAERPEGSVSTLKIQRTQQEDSAVYLCASNARRENGNTIYFGEGSWLTVV.

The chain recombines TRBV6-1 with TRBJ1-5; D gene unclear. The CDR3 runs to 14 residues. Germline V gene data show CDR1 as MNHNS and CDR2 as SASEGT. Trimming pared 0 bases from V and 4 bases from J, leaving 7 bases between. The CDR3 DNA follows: TGTGCCAGCAGTGAAGCAGGGTGGAATCAGCCCCAGCATTTT. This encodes CASSEAGWNQPQHF.

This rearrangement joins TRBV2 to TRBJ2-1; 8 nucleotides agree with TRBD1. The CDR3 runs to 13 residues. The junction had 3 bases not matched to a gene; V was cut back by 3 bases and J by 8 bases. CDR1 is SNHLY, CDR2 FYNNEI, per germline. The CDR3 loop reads CASSEDRVYEQFF. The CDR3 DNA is TGTGCCAGCAGTGAGGACAGGGTATATGAGCAGTTCTTC.

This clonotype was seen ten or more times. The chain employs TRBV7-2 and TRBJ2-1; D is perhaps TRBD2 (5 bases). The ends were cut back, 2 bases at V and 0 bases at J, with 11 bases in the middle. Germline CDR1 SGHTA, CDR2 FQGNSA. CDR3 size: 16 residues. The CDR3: CASSLLAQSSYNEQFF. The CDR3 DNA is TGTGCCAGCAGCTTACTAGCTCAAAGCTCCTACAATGAGCAGTTCTTC.

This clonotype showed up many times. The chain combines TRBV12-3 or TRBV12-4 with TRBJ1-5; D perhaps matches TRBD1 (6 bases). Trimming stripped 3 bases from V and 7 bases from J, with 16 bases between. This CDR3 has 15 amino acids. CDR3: CASSFREQGGQPQHF. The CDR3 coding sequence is TGTGCCAGCAGTTTTAGGGAACAGGGAGGACAGCCCCAGCATTTT.

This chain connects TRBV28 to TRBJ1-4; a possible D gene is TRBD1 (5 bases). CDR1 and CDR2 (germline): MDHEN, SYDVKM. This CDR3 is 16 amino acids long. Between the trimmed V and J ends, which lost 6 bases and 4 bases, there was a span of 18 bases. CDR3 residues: CASRFSPTGFNEKLFF. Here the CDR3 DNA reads TGTGCCAGCAGGTTTTCCCCAACAGGATTTAATGAAAAACTGTTTTTT.

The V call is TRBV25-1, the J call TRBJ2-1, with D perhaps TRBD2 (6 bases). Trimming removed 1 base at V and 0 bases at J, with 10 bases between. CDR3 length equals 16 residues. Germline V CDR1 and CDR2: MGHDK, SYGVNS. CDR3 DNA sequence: TGTGCCAGCAGTGAATGGGGGGAAAGCTCCTACAATGAGCAGTTCTTC. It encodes CASSEWGESSYNEQFF.

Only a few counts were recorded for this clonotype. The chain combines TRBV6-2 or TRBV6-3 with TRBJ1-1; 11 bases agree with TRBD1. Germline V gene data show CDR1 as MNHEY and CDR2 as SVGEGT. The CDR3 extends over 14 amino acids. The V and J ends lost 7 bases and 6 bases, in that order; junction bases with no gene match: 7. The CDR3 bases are TGTGCCAGCACCAGGACAGGGGGCGTCGCTGAAGCTTTCTTT. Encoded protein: CASTRTGGVAEAFF.